What follows describes a single TCR beta chain. Its specificity is not known. This may come from a read error, since a much larger clone is one base off. The entry originates in a study of Ad26.COV2.S vaccination and SARS-CoV-2 variants. For the study at large: Dosing was one shot or two shots 56 days apart. Study results and caveats: Higher spike-specific TCR breadth was found in vaccine recipients than in placebo recipients.

CDR1 is LGHDT, CDR2 YNNKEL, per germline (reference sequence). Trimming removed 3 bases at V and 0 bases at J, with 9 bases between. The CDR3 runs to 15 residues. Regarding treatment: over 15 received Ad26.COV2.S at low or high dose, single or two shots; 5 received placebo; per-sample allocation not given. Samples analyzed were those drawn on day 63 after the first vaccine or placebo injection. TCRdb keeps only in-frame clones here, not all; method: immunoSEQ multiplex PCR. Seen here are some 320,000 clones, roughly 80% observed once, and the top ten hold 2% to 2.5%. V and J are TRBV3-1 (or the pseudogene TRBV3-2) and TRBJ1-3; D is unresolved. The receptor's source is a person between 18 and 65 years old who received the Ad26.COV2.S COVID-19 vaccine or a placebo. The material was peripheral blood, obtained in a trial of Ad26.COV2.S vaccine versus placebo. Here the CDR3 reads CASSHKGSSGNTIYF. Written as DNA, the CDR3 is TGTGCCAGCAGCCACAAGGGCTCCTCTGGAAACACCATATATTTT.